This T cell receptor beta chain originates from a study of T cell clones after liver transplantation. Turning to the study itself: As an antigen-independent comparator, third-party-reactive TCRbeta sequences came from pre-transplant mixed lymphocyte reactions. Blood was drawn pre-transplant, before withdrawal, and after full or failed withdrawal.

Sorting of unstimulated PBMCs yielded separate CD3+CD4+ and CD3+CD8+ fractions. Note on this clone: Its antigen is unknown.

TCRdb's table, derived via immunoSEQ multiplex PCR, lists solely in-frame clones and lacks some. The data contain approximately 55,000 clones, about 69% of them singletons. The study, taken as a whole, reports: Compared with third party-reactive sequences, donor-reactive ones declined more, independent of withdrawal success.

The source is a human patient who received a liver transplant. Some T cells may be the graft donor's. The source was CD4+ T cells from blood, collected 52 to 60 months after liver transplant.

CDR3 amino acids: CASTPPGLNTEAFF. CDR3 nucleotide sequence: TGTGCCAGCACCCCCCCAGGCCTGAACACTGAAGCTTTCTTT. J is TRBJ1-1 and V is TRBV25-1; the D is unclear. Germline assignment: CDR1 MGHDK and CDR2 SYGVNS. This CDR3 region has 14 residues. Between the trimmed V and J ends, which lost 7 bases and 0 bases, there was a span of 12 bases.